Described below is a single T cell receptor beta chain sequence and its context. The antigen it binds to is not known. At one of its ends the junction is not consistent with the germline gene, which may arise from a read error. This specimen comes from a study of response to subunit inactivated influenza vaccine (dated by TCRdb to the late 2010s). Concerning the study at large: Deep quantitative T cell receptor repertoire profiling was used in the study to track responses to a trivalent subunit inactivated influenza vaccine. The study at large found these results: According to the authors, only a limited number of new T cells may be recruited by each seasonal influenza vaccination.

The library was built by means of RT-PCR. TCRdb records Illumina HiSeq 2500 as the sequencer. The public reads were reprocessed in TCRdb via fastp at Q25 and MiXCR, keeping in-frame beta chains. Rows matching on CDR3 protein sequence are summarized as one entry with the most common DNA and genes. This sample is represented by hundreds of thousands of distinct CDR3 sequences; 15% to 19% of them were singletons. Around 10% of the sample rests with the top ten. Spanning cysteine to phenylalanine, the CDR3 consists of 15 amino acids. CDR3 DNA is the only sequence kept; it has 45 bases, read in frame from the first base. CDR1 and CDR2 are read off the germline V gene as SGHDN and FVKESK.

The chain is assembled from TRBV14 and TRBJ2-1; TRBD2 agrees with 8 junctional bases. The clonotype was recovered from a man between 50 and 59 years old who received an inactivated influenza vaccine. Donor details come from another sample of the same person, matched by shared clones. The specimen was PBMCs from blood, collected roughly 13 days after vaccination. The DNA is as follows: TGTGCCAGCAGCCATCGACTAGCGTCCTACAATGAGCACTTCTTC. This encodes CASSHRLASYNEHFF. The CDR3 plus the reference TRBV14 and TRBJ2-1 genes for the other parts give the full variable domain: EAGVTQFPSHSVIEKGQTVTLRCDPISGHDNLYWYRRVMGKEIKFLLHFVKESKQDESGMPNNRFLAERTGGTYSTLKVQPAELEDSGVYFCASSHRLASYNEHFFGPGTRLTVL.